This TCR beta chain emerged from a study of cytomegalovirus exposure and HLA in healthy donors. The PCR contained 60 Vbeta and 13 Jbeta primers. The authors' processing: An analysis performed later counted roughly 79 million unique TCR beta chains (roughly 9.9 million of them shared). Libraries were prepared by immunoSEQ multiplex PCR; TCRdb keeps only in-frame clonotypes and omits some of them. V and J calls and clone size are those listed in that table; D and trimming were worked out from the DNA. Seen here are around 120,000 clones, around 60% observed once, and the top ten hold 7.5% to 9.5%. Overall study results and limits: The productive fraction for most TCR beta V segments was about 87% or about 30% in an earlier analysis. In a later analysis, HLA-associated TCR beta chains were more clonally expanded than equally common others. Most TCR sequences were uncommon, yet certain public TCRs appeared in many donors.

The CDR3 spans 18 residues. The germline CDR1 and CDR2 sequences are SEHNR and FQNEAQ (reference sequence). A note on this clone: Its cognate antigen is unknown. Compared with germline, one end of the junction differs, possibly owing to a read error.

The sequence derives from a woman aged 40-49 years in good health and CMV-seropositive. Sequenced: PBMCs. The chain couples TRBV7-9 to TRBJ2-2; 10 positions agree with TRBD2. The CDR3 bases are TGTTCCAGCAGCCCAACTAGGCTAGCGGGAGATGACACCGGGGAGCTGTTTTTT. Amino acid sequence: CSSSPTRLAGDDTGELFF. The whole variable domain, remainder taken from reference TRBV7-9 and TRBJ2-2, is DTGVSQNPRHKITKRGQNVTFRCDPISEHNRLYWYRQTLGQGPEFLTYFQNEAQLEKSRLLSDRFSAERPKGSFSTLEIQRTEQGDSAMYLCSSSPTRLAGDDTGELFFGEGSRLTVL.